Shown below are 24 T cell receptor beta chains from a single sample sequenced in a study of graft-versus-host responses after intestinal transplantation. Clones were sequenced by immunoSEQ multiplex PCR, and TCRdb holds only the in-frame ones, with some missing. The sample records under 2,500 clones, about 94% being singletons. This material consisted of PBMCs, taken approximately 19 days after intestinal transplant. The receptor set was obtained from a human patient who received an intestinal transplant, so some T cells may come from the graft donor.

This chain connects TRBV28 to TRBJ2-1, with 8 bases aligning to TRBD1. V dropped 2 bases and J dropped 6; count of bases not matched to a gene: 6. CDR1 is MDHEN, CDR2 SYDVKM, per germline. The CDR3 is 15 amino acids. CDR3 amino acids: CASSLTAGGANEQFF. The CDR3 DNA reads as TGTGCCAGCAGTTTAACGGCAGGGGGCGCCAATGAGCAGTTCTTC.

This sequence joins TRBV28 and TRBJ2-5; maybe TRBD2 (6 bases). Per the germline V gene, CDR1 is MDHEN and CDR2 is SYDVKM. This CDR3 has 15 amino acids. Trimming cost V 2 bases and J 8 bases, with 18 bases left between them. The CDR3 nucleotides are TGTGCCAGCAGTTTACCGCCGAGACTAGGCGAAACCCAGTACTTC. Translated, it gives CASSLPPRLGETQYF.

The chain is built from TRBV2 and TRBJ1-5; 8 bases match TRBD1. CDR3 size: 14 residues. Trimming cost V 7 bases and J 2 bases; bases outside gene matches: 4. Germline CDR1 is SNHLY and CDR2 is FYNNEI. The CDR3 sequence is CASTSDRGNQPQHF. The CDR3 bases are TGTGCCAGCACCTCGGACAGGGGCAATCAGCCCCAGCATTTT.

This chain joins TRBV6-1 and TRBJ1-2, with 9 bases fitting TRBD1. The V gene's germline CDR1 is MNHNS and CDR2 SASEGT. The ends lost 11 bases at V and 8 bases at J; junction bases unmatched: 15. This CDR3 spans 14 amino acids. The CDR3 region is CAGGTGRDVDGYTF. For the CDR3, the DNA is TGTGCCGGGGGGACAGGGCGAGATGTGGACGGCTACACCTTC.

V gene TRBV4-1 combines with J gene TRBJ1-5; D is undetermined. V lost 0 bases and J 0 bases, leaving 9 bases between the germline ends. Germline lookup yields CDR1 MGHRA and CDR2 YSYEKL. The CDR3 totals 16 residues. The CDR3 nucleotides read TGCGCCAGCAGCCAAGAGGCCGATTATAGCAATCAGCCCCAGCATTTT. It yields the protein CASSQEADYSNQPQHF.

V gene TRBV19 combines with J gene TRBJ2-1; TRBD1 matches at 10 bases. Germline CDR1 and CDR2: LNHDA and SQIVND (reference sequence). This CDR3 region has 16 residues. V trimming: 6 bases; J trimming: 4 bases; junction bases outside the gene matches: 9. The CDR3 here is CASSPPPGQGYNEQFF. CDR3 bases: TGTGCCAGTAGCCCTCCACCGGGACAGGGGTACAATGAGCAGTTCTTC.

This chain connects TRBV18 to TRBJ2-1, with TRBD2 matching 9 bases. This CDR3 is 13 amino acids long. Looked up from germline, CDR1 is KGHSH and CDR2 is LQKENI. With V trimmed by 8 bases and J by 8 bases, 7 bases remained unmatched. The CDR3 sequence: CASQGLAGDEQFF. The CDR3, as DNA: TGTGCCAGCCAGGGACTAGCCGGTGATGAGCAGTTCTTC.

The rearrangement joins TRBV15 to TRBJ2-7, with D possibly TRBD2 on 6 matching bases. Trimming cost V 1 base and J 3 bases, with 13 bases left between them. This CDR3 spans 15 amino acids. Germline V lookup: CDR1 LNHNV, CDR2 YYDKDF (reference sequence). CDR3: CATSRGSRGVYEQYV. In DNA, the CDR3 is TGTGCCACCAGCAGAGGGTCGCGGGGAGTCTACGAGCAGTACGTC.

This clone was seen more than once but under ten times. The CDR3 reads CAIDRVGYTF. In DNA, the CDR3 is TGTGCCATCGACAGGGTTGGCTACACCTTC. J is TRBJ1-2 and V is TRBV6-1, with TRBD1 identical over 7 bases. Germline CDR1 and CDR2: MNHNS and SASEGT. Losses at the gene ends were 10 bases for V and 7 bases for J; bases not matched to a gene: 3. This CDR3 spans 10 amino acids.

This chain joins TRBV27 and TRBJ2-1; tentatively, D is TRBD2 (5 bases). V was shortened by 1 base and J by 10 bases, with 11 bases between the two germline ends. Germline V CDR1 and CDR2: MNHEY, SMNVEV (reference sequence). The CDR3 runs 13 residues. CDR3 DNA: TGTGCCAGCAGTTTATGGCCCTGGGAGGAGCAGTTCTTC. Translated, it gives CASSLWPWEEQFF.

The chain is built from TRBV5-4 and TRBJ1-2; possibly TRBD1 for D (5 bases). Germline lookup yields CDR1 SGHNT and CDR2 YYREEE (reference sequence). CDR3 size: 16 residues. V was shortened by 3 bases and J by 4 bases, with 19 bases between the two germline ends. CDR3 DNA: TGTGCCAGCAGCTCATTGCTGGGGCAGTCTGTCTATGGCTACACCTTC. This codes for CASSSLLGQSVYGYTF.

The chain recombines TRBV9 with TRBJ2-1; perhaps TRBD2 as D (6 bases). The CDR3 loop spans 15 amino acids. The ends were cut back, 4 bases at V and 9 bases at J, with 20 bases in the middle. Germline V gene data show CDR1 as SGDLS and CDR2 as YYNGEE. The CDR3 sequence is CASSLDPGPGGEQFF. The CDR3 DNA reads TGTGCCAGCAGCCTCGATCCGGGCCCCGGGGGTGAGCAGTTCTTC.

This clone has a handful of counts. This chain connects TRBV2 to TRBJ2-7, with D tentatively TRBD1 (5 bases). CDR3 length: 12 residues. Trimming shortened V by 6 bases and J by 4 bases, and 10 bases separated the two germline ends. In germline, CDR1 is SNHLY, CDR2 FYNNEI. CDR3 nucleotide sequence: TGTGCCAGCAGGGAACAGGCTTACGAGCAGTACTTC. The encoded protein is CASREQAYEQYF.

CDR3 sequence reads: CASSQDYLPTVGSYNSPLHF. CDR3 DNA: TGTGCCAGCAGCCAAGACTACCTACCGACAGTAGGGTCCTATAATTCACCCCTCCACTTT. The V gene is TRBV4-2, the J gene TRBJ1-6; D perhaps matches TRBD1 (5 bases). Germline CDR1 and CDR2: LGHNA and YNFKEQ. With 0 bases removed from V and 1 base from J, the gap between germline ends came to 19 bases. This CDR3 comprises 20 residues.

The chain is built from TRBV19 and TRBJ1-5; D remains unclear. The ends were cut back, 8 bases at V and 2 bases at J, with 16 bases in the middle. The germline gives CDR1 LNHDA, CDR2 SQIVND (reference sequence). The CDR3 loop spans 15 amino acids. CDR3 nucleotides: TGTGCCAGTCTTACTCTCTTCGGGGGCAATCAGCCCCAGCATTTT. It translates to CASLTLFGGNQPQHF.

This clone was found a few times. The chain has TRBV2 and TRBJ1-2; TRBD1 agrees at 7 bases. This CDR3 has 14 amino acids. The trim removed 3 bases at V and 4 bases at J, leaving 5 bases unmatched. Germline V gene data show CDR1 as SNHLY and CDR2 as FYNNEI. The CDR3 region has the DNA TGTGCCAGCAGTGACAGGGGGGCCATCTATGGCTACACCTTC. Its protein product is CASSDRGAIYGYTF.

V gene TRBV28 combines with J gene TRBJ2-3; a possible D gene is TRBD2 (6 bases). Germline V gene lookup returns CDR1 MDHEN and CDR2 SYDVKM. The length of the CDR3 is 16 residues. V shed 6 bases and J shed 0 bases, with 16 bases lying between them. CDR3 nucleotide sequence: TGTGCCAGCAGCGCCCGGAGGGGTTTTAGCACAGATACGCAGTATTTT. Amino acids: CASSARRGFSTDTQYF.

The CDR3 sequence is CASSLTGANYEQYF. The CDR3 DNA sequence: TGTGCCAGCAGCTTGACAGGGGCCAACTACGAGCAGTACTTC. V usage is TRBV7-9 and J usage is TRBJ2-7; 8 nucleotides match TRBD1. V gave up 3 bases and J gave up 3 bases; unmatched junction bases: 4. The CDR3 spans 14 residues. Looked up from germline, CDR1 is SEHNR and CDR2 is FQNEAQ (reference sequence). Using reference TRBV7-9 and TRBJ2-7 for the parts outside the CDR3, the full variable domain is DTGVSQNPRHKITKRGQNVTFRCDPISEHNRLYWYRQTLGQGPEFLTYFQNEAQLEKSRLLSDRFSAERPKGSFSTLEIQRTEQGDSAMYLCASSLTGANYEQYFGPGTRLTVT.

This clone was found once. The CDR3 is CASSLTSGRYEQYF. In nucleotides, the CDR3 is TGCGCCAGCAGCTTGACTAGCGGAAGGTACGAGCAGTACTTC. This sequence joins TRBV5-1 and TRBJ2-7, with TRBD2 matching 8 bases. After removal of 1 base from V and 4 bases from J, the junction contained 4 bases not matched to a gene. Germline V gene sequence: CDR1 SGHRS, CDR2 YFSETQ. The CDR3 has 14 amino acids.

The CDR3 reads CASSPNTGVDEQYV. For the CDR3, the DNA is TGTGCCAGCAGCCCCAATACCGGGGTTGACGAGCAGTACGTC. J is TRBJ2-7 and V is TRBV2, with D perhaps matching TRBD2 (5 bases). Trimming took 6 bases from V and 5 from J, leaving 17 bases between them. In germline, CDR1 is SNHLY, CDR2 FYNNEI. This CDR3 is 14 amino acids long.

The genes are TRBV10-3 and TRBJ2-1, with D unresolved. Germline V CDR1 and CDR2: ENHRY, SYGVKD. This CDR3 spans 16 amino acids. V was cut by 3 bases and J by 0 bases, with 12 bases left in between. The CDR3 bases are TGTGCCATCAGTGATGTGCAAACTGGCTCCTACAATGAGCAGTTCTTC. It yields the protein CAISDVQTGSYNEQFF.

This chain's CDR3 is CAWQAGQAYAEAFF. The CDR3 DNA follows: TGTGCCTGGCAAGCTGGACAGGCCTACGCTGAAGCTTTCTTT. V is TRBV30 and J is TRBJ1-1; the match to TRBD1 covers 7 bases. The length of the CDR3 is 14 residues. CDR1 is GTSNPN, CDR2 SVGIG, per germline (reference sequence). V lost 5 bases to trimming and J lost 6 bases; unmatched junction nucleotides: 12.

The V and J genes are TRBV28 and TRBJ2-7, with 9 bases identical to TRBD1. This CDR3 is 15 amino acids long. V lost 2 bases, J lost 2 bases, and 4 bases stayed unmatched. Germline CDR1 is MDHEN and CDR2 is SYDVKM. CDR3 DNA sequence: TGTGCCAGCAGTTTACTCGGGACAGGGACCTACGAGCAGTACTTC. This translates into CASSLLGTGTYEQYF.

The chain is built from TRBV29-1 and TRBJ2-5, with TRBD1 identical over 9 bases. Unmatched junction bases numbered 8, after V lost 7 bases and J lost 5 bases. CDR1 is SQVTM and CDR2 is ANQGSEA in the germline V gene. This CDR3 has 13 residues. DNA for the CDR3: TGCAGCGGATGGGGGGACAGGGAGGAGACCCAGTACTTC. This codes for CSGWGDREETQYF. Full variable domain (outside the CDR3, taken from reference TRBV29-1 and TRBJ2-5): SAVISQKPSRDICQRGTSLTIQCQVDSQVTMMFWYRQQPGQSLTLIATANQGSEATYESGFVIDKFPISRPNLTFSTLTVSNMSPEDSSIYLCSGWGDREETQYFGPGTRLLVL.